This T cell receptor beta chain was recorded in a study of T cell changes during pregnancy in multiple sclerosis. Repertoires were generated with immunoSEQ multiplex PCR, while TCRdb's copy carries only in-frame clones and drops some. This table has 25,000 to 30,000 clones, roughly nine tenths appearing once. The CDR3 contains 13 residues. Trimming pared 6 bases from V and 4 bases from J, leaving 15 bases between. Germline CDR1 and CDR2: SQVTM and ANQGSEA. This clone was seen just once. This TCR was sampled from a female donor with multiple sclerosis, enrolled in a pregnancy study. The specimen comprised CD4+ T cells from peripheral blood mononuclear cells, sampled in the second trimester of pregnancy. The V call is TRBV29-1, the J call TRBJ1-1; the D gene is possibly TRBD1 (5 bases). The CDR3 protein is CSVAGTRGTEAFF. CDR3 coding DNA: TGCAGCGTAGCCGGGACTCGGGGCACTGAAGCTTTCTTT.